These T cell receptor beta chains were read from a single sample in a study of blood T cell repertoires in COVID-19. Profiling relied on immunoSEQ multiplex PCR, and the TCRdb table lists in-frame clones only, not all of them. The data contain about 350,000 clones, 91% of them singletons. The specimen was peripheral blood. Receptors were obtained from a woman under 30 who had recovered from COVID-19. The CDR3 runs from the conserved cysteine through the conserved F or W. The order of the fields is J gene, CDR3 length, clone size, V gene, D gene, CDR3 DNA, CDR3 protein. D genes are given only for firm matches. Only part of the rows carry a size: once, few, many, or a class if the clone is expanded.

J: TRBJ1-3; length: 14; size: -; V: TRBV25-1; D: -; DNA: TGTGCCAGCAGTGAATCACTCTGGGGAAACACCATATATTTT; CDR3: CASSESLWGNTIYF
J: TRBJ2-1; length: 15; size: -; V: TRBV19; D: TRBD2; DNA: TGTGCCAGTTCTGGGACTAGCGGTTTCTACAATGAGCAGTTCTTC; CDR3: CASSGTSGFYNEQFF
J: TRBJ2-3; length: 14; size: -; V: TRBV29-1; D: TRBD2; DNA: TGCAGCGTTGGAAGCGGGGACAGCACAGATACGCAGTATTTT; CDR3: CSVGSGDSTDTQYF
J: TRBJ2-1; length: 14; size: -; V: TRBV6-5; D: TRBD1; DNA: TGTGCCAGCAGTCTTCTAACAGGGGGCGGTGAGCAGTTCTTC; CDR3: CASSLLTGGGEQFF
J: TRBJ1-1; length: 13; size: -; V: TRBV6-5; D: -; DNA: TGTGCCAGCAGGTGGAGGGCGGACACTGAAGCTTTCTTT; CDR3: CASRWRADTEAFF
J: TRBJ1-1; length: 17; size: -; V: TRBV19; D: -; DNA: TGTGCCAGTAGTATCAGTTCCCGGGGTCTGGGGAACACTGAAGCTTTCTTT; CDR3: CASSISSRGLGNTEAFF
J: TRBJ2-1; length: 13; size: few; V: TRBV12-5; D: TRBD2; DNA: TGTGCTAGTCAGGCTAGCGGGAGTCATGAGCAGTTCTTC; CDR3: CASQASGSHEQFF
J: TRBJ2-3; length: 15; size: -; V: TRBV9; D: -; DNA: TGTGCCAGCAGCGTAGTGGGGGCGTTCACAGATACGCAGTATTTT; CDR3: CASSVVGAFTDTQYF
J: TRBJ2-1; length: 15; size: -; V: TRBV5-1; D: TRBD2; DNA: TGCGCCAGCAGCTATACGGGACTAGCGGGAGAGGAGCAGTTCTTC; CDR3: CASSYTGLAGEEQFF
J: TRBJ2-1; length: 15; size: many; V: TRBV6-5; D: TRBD2; DNA: TGTGCCAGCAGCAAAGAGGGACTACCCTACAATGAGCAGTTCTTC; CDR3: CASSKEGLPYNEQFF
J: TRBJ2-1; length: 16; size: -; V: TRBV9; D: TRBD2; DNA: TGTGCCAGCAGCCTTCGGGGCGGGAGGGTGGCCGACGAGCAGTTCTTC; CDR3: CASSLRGGRVADEQFF
J: TRBJ2-2; length: 14; size: once; V: TRBV18; D: TRBD1; DNA: TGTGCCAGCTCACCCCGACAGGGACCCGGGGAGCTGTTTTTT; CDR3: CASSPRQGPGELFF
J: TRBJ2-1; length: 17; size: -; V: TRBV4-1; D: TRBD2; DNA: TGCGCCAGCAGCCACCCGGGACTAGCGGGAAAGTACAATGAGCAGTTCTTC; CDR3: CASSHPGLAGKYNEQFF
J: TRBJ2-3; length: 16; size: -; V: TRBV20-1; D: TRBD2; DNA: TGCAGTGCTAGTCTACGGGGGACTAGCGGGACGGATACGCAGTATTTT; CDR3: CSASLRGTSGTDTQYF
J: TRBJ2-3; length: 17; size: -; V: TRBV11-3; D: TRBD2; DNA: TGTGCCAGCAGCTTACGGACTAGCGGGGGCCCCACAGATACGCAGTATTTT; CDR3: CASSLRTSGGPTDTQYF
J: TRBJ2-1; length: 15; size: -; V: TRBV19; D: TRBD2; DNA: TGTGCCAGTAGAACGACTAGCGGAACCTACAATGAGCAGTTCTTC; CDR3: CASRTTSGTYNEQFF
J: TRBJ2-2; length: 14; size: -; V: TRBV4-3; D: TRBD1; DNA: TGCGCCAGCAGCCTGGACAGGGGAACCGGGGAGCTGTTTTTT; CDR3: CASSLDRGTGELFF
J: TRBJ2-1; length: 16; size: -; V: TRBV7-2; D: TRBD2; DNA: TGTGCCAGCAGCTTAGGACCAGCGGGAGTTGGCAATGAGCAGTTCTTC; CDR3: CASSLGPAGVGNEQFF
J: TRBJ2-2; length: 18; size: -; V: TRBV7-9; D: TRBD2; DNA: TGTGCCAGCAGCTTAGAGTTTCGTATTAGCGGGAGGACCGGGGAGCTGTTTTTT; CDR3: CASSLEFRISGRTGELFF
J: TRBJ2-1; length: 19; size: -; V: TRBV18; D: TRBD2; DNA: TGTGCCAGCTCACCAGGAATCTATAGCGGGAGGATATCCTACAATGAGCAGTTCTTC; CDR3: CASSPGIYSGRISYNEQFF
J: TRBJ1-2; length: 15; size: once; V: TRBV24-1; D: TRBD1; DNA: TGTGCCACCAGTGATATAGAGACAGGGGAGCGATACTACACCTTC; CDR3: CATSDIETGERYYTF
J: TRBJ1-2; length: 15; size: -; V: TRBV5-6; D: -; DNA: TGTGCCAGCAGCCCCAACAGGGTGAGACTGTATGGCTACACCTTC; CDR3: CASSPNRVRLYGYTF
J: TRBJ2-3; length: 17; size: -; V: TRBV18; D: TRBD2; DNA: TGTGCCAGCTCTCCGCAGGGGAATAGCGGGACCACAGATACGCAGTATTTT; CDR3: CASSPQGNSGTTDTQYF
J: TRBJ1-4; length: 14; size: -; V: TRBV2; D: TRBD1; DNA: TGTGCCAGCAGGTCCGGGACAGGGCGTGAAAAACTGTTTTTT; CDR3: CASRSGTGREKLFF
J: TRBJ1-3; length: 14; size: -; V: TRBV7-2; D: TRBD1; DNA: TGTGCCAGCACCCGTGACAGGGCTGGAAACACCATATATTTT; CDR3: CASTRDRAGNTIYF
J: TRBJ2-3; length: 14; size: -; V: TRBV29-1; D: TRBD1; DNA: TGCAGCGTGAGGGGCCAGGGGGTCACAGATACGCAGTATTTT; CDR3: CSVRGQGVTDTQYF
J: TRBJ2-1; length: 16; size: -; V: TRBV15; D: -; DNA: TGTGCCACCAGCAGAGAAACGGCAGGCTCCTACAATGAGCAGTTCTTC; CDR3: CATSRETAGSYNEQFF
J: TRBJ2-2; length: 13; size: few; V: TRBV7-2; D: -; DNA: TGTGCCAGCAGCTTAATTAGCCCCGGGGAGCTGTTTTTT; CDR3: CASSLISPGELFF